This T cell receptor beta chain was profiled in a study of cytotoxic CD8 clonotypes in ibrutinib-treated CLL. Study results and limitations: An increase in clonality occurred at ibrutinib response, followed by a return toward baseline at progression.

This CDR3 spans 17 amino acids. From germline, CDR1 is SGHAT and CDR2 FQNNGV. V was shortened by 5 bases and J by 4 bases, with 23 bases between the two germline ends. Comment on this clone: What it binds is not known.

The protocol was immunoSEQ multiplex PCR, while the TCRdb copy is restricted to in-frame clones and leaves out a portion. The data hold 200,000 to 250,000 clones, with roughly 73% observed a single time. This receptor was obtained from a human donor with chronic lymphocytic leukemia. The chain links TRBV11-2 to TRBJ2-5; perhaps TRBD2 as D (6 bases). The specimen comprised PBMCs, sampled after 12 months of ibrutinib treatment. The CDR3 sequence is CASSPRGRGVEGETQYF. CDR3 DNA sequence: TGTGCCAGCAGCCCGCGAGGGCGCGGGGTAGAGGGAGAGACCCAGTACTTC.